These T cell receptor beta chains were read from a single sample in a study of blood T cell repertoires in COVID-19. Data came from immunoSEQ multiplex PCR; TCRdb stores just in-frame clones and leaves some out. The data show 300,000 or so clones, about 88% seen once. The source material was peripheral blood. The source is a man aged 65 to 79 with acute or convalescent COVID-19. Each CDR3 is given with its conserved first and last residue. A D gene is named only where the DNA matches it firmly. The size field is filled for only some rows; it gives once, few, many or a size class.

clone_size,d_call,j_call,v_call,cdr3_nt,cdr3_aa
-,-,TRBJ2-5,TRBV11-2,TGTGCCAGCAGCTTAGTTGGGCATATTACACAAGAGACCCAGTACTTC,CASSLVGHITQETQYF
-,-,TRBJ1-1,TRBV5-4,TGTGCCAGCAGCTTGGCCACCGGAGCGAGGGAAGCTTTCTTT,CASSLATGAREAFF
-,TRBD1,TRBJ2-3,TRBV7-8,TGTGCCAGCACCAATTACAGGGGGCAAGATACGCAGTATTTT,CASTNYRGQDTQYF
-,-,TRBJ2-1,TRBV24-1,TGTGCCACCTCTTACGGGGGGCAAGCGAATGAGCAGTTCTTC,CATSYGGQANEQFF
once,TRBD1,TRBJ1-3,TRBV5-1,TGCGCCAGCAGCTTGGCTGCAGGGGGTGTTGGAAACACCATATATTTT,CASSLAAGGVGNTIYF
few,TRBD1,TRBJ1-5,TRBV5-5,TGTGCCAGCAGCTGGGACAGGGCTAATCAGCCCCAGCATTTT,CASSWDRANQPQHF
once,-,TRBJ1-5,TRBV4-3,TGCGCCAGCAGCCAAGATGTTGGGGGGAGGCCCCAGCATTTT,CASSQDVGGRPQHF
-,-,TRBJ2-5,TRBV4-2,TGTGCCAGCAGCCAAGCCCAGACAGAACAAGAGACCCAGTACTTC,CASSQAQTEQETQYF
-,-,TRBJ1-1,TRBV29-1,TGCAGCGTTGAAGATCAGGGTGGTGTTGGGAAGGGCACTGAAGCTTTCTTT,CSVEDQGGVGKGTEAFF
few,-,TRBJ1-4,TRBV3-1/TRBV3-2,TGTGCCAGCAGCCAGGTCCGTTGGGGGGTCGCTAATGAAAAACTGTTTTTT,CASSQVRWGVANEKLFF
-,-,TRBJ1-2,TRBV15,TGTGCCACCAGCAGATCCTCCTTATACAGGGACCCTGGCTACACCTTC,CATSRSSLYRDPGYTF
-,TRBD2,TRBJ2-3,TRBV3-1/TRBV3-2,TGTGCCAGCAGCCAAGTCCCGCGCGGGAGGGCCACAGATACGCAGTATTTT,CASSQVPRGRATDTQYF
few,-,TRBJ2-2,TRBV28,TGTGCCAGCAGGGGGACTTGGAACACCGGGGAGCTGTTTTTT,CASRGTWNTGELFF
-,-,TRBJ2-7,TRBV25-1,TGTGCCAGCAGTGAATACGGGGGATACTACGAGCAGTACTTC,CASSEYGGYYEQYF
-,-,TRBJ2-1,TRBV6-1,TGTGCCAGCAGCCCTCTTAATGAGCAGTTCTTC,CASSPLNEQFF
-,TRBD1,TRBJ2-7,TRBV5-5,TGTGCCAGCAGCCCAGGGACAGGAGGGGTGTACGAGCAGTACTTC,CASSPGTGGVYEQYF
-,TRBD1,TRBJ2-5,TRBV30,TGTGCCTGGACCTTACAGGGGGTCCAAGAGACCCAGTACTTC,CAWTLQGVQETQYF
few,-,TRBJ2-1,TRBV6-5,TGTGCCAGCAGTTACTCCGGGACTCCTTACAATGAGCAGTTCTTC,CASSYSGTPYNEQFF
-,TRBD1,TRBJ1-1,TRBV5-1,TGCGCCAGCAGCCAGGGGGCGGGGACTGAAGCTTTCTTT,CASSQGAGTEAFF
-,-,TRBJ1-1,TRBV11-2,TGTGCCAGCAGCCCTACCAGGGTTCGCACTGAAGCTTTCTTT,CASSPTRVRTEAFF
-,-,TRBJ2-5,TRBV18,TGTGCCAGCTCCCGGGATGTACAAGAGACCCAGTACTTC,CASSRDVQETQYF
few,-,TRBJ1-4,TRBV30,TGTGCCTGGAGTGCCTATGGGGGGGCCCATGAAAAACTGTTTTTT,CAWSAYGGAHEKLFF
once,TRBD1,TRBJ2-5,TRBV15,TGTGCCACCAGCAGAGAGGGACAGGTGGGGTCAGAGACCCAGTACTTC,CATSREGQVGSETQYF
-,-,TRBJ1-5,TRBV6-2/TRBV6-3,TGTGCCAGCAGTTACATTGAGGGACACAGAAATCAGCCCCAGCATTTT,CASSYIEGHRNQPQHF
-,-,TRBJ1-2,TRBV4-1,TGCGCCAGCAGCCAAGATGGTCCCCGTCAACAGATAAGTGGCTACACCTTC,CASSQDGPRQQISGYTF
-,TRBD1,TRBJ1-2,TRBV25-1,TGTGCCAGCAGTGATCTTCAGACAGGGGGTGCTTATGGCTACACCTTC,CASSDLQTGGAYGYTF
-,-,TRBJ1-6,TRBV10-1,TGCGCCAGCAGTGAGTCCCAACAGGTATCCAATTCACCCCTCCACTTT,CASSESQQVSNSPLHF
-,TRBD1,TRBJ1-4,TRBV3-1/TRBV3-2,TGTGCCAGCAGCCAAGTTCCCGGAGGGGGCTTTAATGAAAAACTGTTTTTT,CASSQVPGGGFNEKLFF
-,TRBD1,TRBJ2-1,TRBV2,TGTGCCAGCAGCGACGGACAGGGCCGCTACAATGAGCAGTTCTTC,CASSDGQGRYNEQFF
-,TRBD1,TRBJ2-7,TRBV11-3,TGTGCCAGCAGCTTAGGGACAGGGGGCTACGAGCAGTACTTC,CASSLGTGGYEQYF
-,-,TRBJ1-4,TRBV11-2,TGTGCCAGCAGCTTAAATCCAGGGGTGCCTAATGAAAAACTGTTTTTT,CASSLNPGVPNEKLFF
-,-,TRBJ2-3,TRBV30,TGTGCCTGGAACAGGGTGGAAGATACGCAGTATTTT,CAWNRVEDTQYF
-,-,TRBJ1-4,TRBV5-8,TGTGCCAGCAGCTTGCCCGGGAGAGATGAAAAACTGTTTTTT,CASSLPGRDEKLFF
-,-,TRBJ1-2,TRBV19,TGTGCCAGTCGCTATGGGCCGGGAGACGGCTACACCTTC,CASRYGPGDGYTF
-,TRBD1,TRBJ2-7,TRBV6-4,TGTGCCAGCAGTCCTCGGACAGGTAGGACCTACGAGCAGTACTTC,CASSPRTGRTYEQYF
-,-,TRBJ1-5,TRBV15,TGTGCCACCAGCAGGAGGGCTCAGCCCCAGCATTTT,CATSRRAQPQHF
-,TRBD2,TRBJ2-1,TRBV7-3,TGTGCCAGCAGCTTAACCCCCCAGCGGGGGGCTGAGCAGTTCTTC,CASSLTPQRGAEQFF
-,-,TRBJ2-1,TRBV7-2,TGTGCCAGCACCCTACTAGGGTATCTTGCCTACAATGAGCAGTTCTTC,CASTLLGYLAYNEQFF
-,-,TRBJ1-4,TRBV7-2,TGTGCCAGCAGCTTAGCCGCGTATGAAAAACTGTTTTTT,CASSLAAYEKLFF
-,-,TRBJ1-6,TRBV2,TGTGCCAGCAGTGAAAGGGGTAGGGTTGGTTCCTATAATTCACCCCTCCACTTT,CASSERGRVGSYNSPLHF
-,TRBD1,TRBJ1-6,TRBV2,TGTGCCAGCAGTGTTTTCCAGGGGGCGAATTCACCCCTCCACTTT,CASSVFQGANSPLHF
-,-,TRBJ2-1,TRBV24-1,TGTGCCACCAGCCCCCCAGAGGGAGCGGTTCATGAGCAGTTCTTC,CATSPPEGAVHEQFF
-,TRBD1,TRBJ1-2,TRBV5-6,TGTGCCAGCAGCCTGGGACAGGGGTCCACCTATGGCTACACCTTC,CASSLGQGSTYGYTF
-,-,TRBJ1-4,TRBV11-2,TGTGCCAGCAGCTCTAACACGGGTTGGGAAAAACTGTTTTTT,CASSSNTGWEKLFF
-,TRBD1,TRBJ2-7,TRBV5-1,TGCGCCAGCAGCCGCCCCGGGACAGGGGATTACGAGCAGTACTTC,CASSRPGTGDYEQYF
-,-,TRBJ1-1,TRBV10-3,TGTGCCATCAGTGAGGGTACATACACTGAAGCTTTCTTT,CAISEGTYTEAFF
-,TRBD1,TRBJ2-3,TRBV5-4,TGTGCCAGCAGCGTACGACAGGGAACCCCAGATACGCAGTATTTT,CASSVRQGTPDTQYF
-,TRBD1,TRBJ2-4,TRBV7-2,TGTGCCAGCAGCTCCGACAGGGTCAGGGTCAAAAACATTCAGTACTTC,CASSSDRVRVKNIQYF
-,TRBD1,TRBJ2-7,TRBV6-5,TGTGCCAGCAGTTCGGACAGGCCCTACGAGCAGTACTTC,CASSSDRPYEQYF
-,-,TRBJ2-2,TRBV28,TGTGCCAGCAGTGGTCCGGGAGTTGGCACCGGGGAGCTGTTTTTT,CASSGPGVGTGELFF
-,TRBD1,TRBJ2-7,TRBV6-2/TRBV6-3,TGTGCCAGCAGGCCTACAGGGGGAGAGAACTCCTACGAGCAGTACTTC,CASRPTGGENSYEQYF
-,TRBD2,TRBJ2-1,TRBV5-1,TGCGCCAGCAGCTTGTTTGCGGGGGTCGCCTCCTACAATGAGCAGTTCTTC,CASSLFAGVASYNEQFF
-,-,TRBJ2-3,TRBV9,TGTGCCAGCAGCGTAAATAGCGGCACAGATACGCAGTATTTT,CASSVNSGTDTQYF
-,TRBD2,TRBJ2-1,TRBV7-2,TGTGCCGGGCGGGGGTCGGGAGCTGAGCAGTTCTTC,CAGRGSGAEQFF
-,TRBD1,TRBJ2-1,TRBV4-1,TGCGCCAGCAGCCAAGCGCACAGGGGGCGCCCTTACAATGAGCAGTTCTTC,CASSQAHRGRPYNEQFF